This T cell receptor (beta chain) was sequenced for a study of blood T cell repertoires in COVID-19. Study at large: Whether acute or convalescent, the COVID-19 samples came from the United States, Italy and Spain. From T cells, B-cell-depleted T cells, or PBMCs came the material, which was cDNA or gDNA.

Profiling relied on immunoSEQ multiplex PCR, and the TCRdb table lists in-frame clones only, not all of them. The repertoire holds some 220,000 clones, approximately 85% seen once, with more than 4.5% in the top ten. This clone showed up just once. Looked up from germline, CDR1 is MGHRA and CDR2 is YSYEKL. The CDR3 is made up of 16 amino acids. The V and J ends lost 3 bases and 4 bases, in that order; junction bases with no gene match: 9. This sequence joins TRBV4-1 and TRBJ2-5; 9 nucleotides line up with TRBD1. Sequences were obtained from peripheral blood. This receptor was obtained from a man aged 50 to 60 with COVID-19, enrolled during active disease. The CDR3 DNA reads as TGCGCCAGCAGCCAGCCCGGGACAGGGAGGAGAGAGACCCAGTACTTC. Residues: CASSQPGTGRRETQYF.